The clone carrying this T cell receptor (beta chain) is medium-sized in the sample. The antigen is not known. This specimen belongs to a study of metastatic and nonmetastatic thyroid tumors. Overall study context: Repertoires from blood and tumor or nodule tissue of malignant and benign thyroid patients were compared. Study-wide findings and caveats: Reported TCR beta diversity, measured in blood and tumor, was significantly higher for malignant thyroid tumors than for benign nodules.

Germline loops: CDR1 SGHRS, CDR2 YFSETQ. The CDR3 contains 12 residues. Trimming took off 0 bases at V and 6 bases at J, with 7 bases between the two ends. In the authors' workflow: Differences in CDR3 between clinicopathological groups were drawn on to build a classifier intended to discriminate distant-metastatic papillary thyroid cancer patients. TCRdb reanalyzed the PCR reads with MiXCR. The V and J calls, along with clone size, are taken from TCRdb and not from the paper's own processing. The table shows around 15,000 clones, with 29% occurring only once. No patient received treatment before thyroid surgery.

Sequencing was carried out using tumor tissue. The source is a male donor with papillary thyroid cancer or a benign thyroid nodule (not recorded which). Some clones in this sample may be carry-over from other donors' samples. This sequence joins TRBV5-1 and TRBJ2-7; no reliable D call. The CDR3: CASSLGVGEQYF. CDR3 in DNA: TGCGCCAGCAGCTTGGGGGTCGGCGAGCAGTACTTC.